This entry lists 27 T cell receptor beta chains sequenced from one sample in a study of blood T cells in healthy people across ages. The authors ran a second PCR of roughly 6 to 12 cycles using a sample-barcoded 5' primer and a J-beta primer mix. TCRdb called the 5' RACE reads again in MiXCR, with one record for every CDR3 protein. The data show more than 800,000 distinct CDR3 sequences, more than 25% seen once. Sequences were obtained from blood. The receptors stem from a woman of 80 years or more in good health.

The chain is built from TRBV5-1 and TRBJ2-3; unclear D gene. From germline, CDR1 is SGHRS and CDR2 YFSETQ. V gave up 5 bases and J gave up 2 bases, with 12 bases separating them. This CDR3 is built from 14 residues. CDR3 bases: TGCGCCAGCAGTATCCACAGCCCCACAGATACGCAGTATTTT. As protein: CASSIHSPTDTQYF.

This clonotype occurred a few times. The rearrangement joins TRBV20-1 to TRBJ1-1; 11 bases match TRBD1. Germline CDR1 and CDR2: DFQATT and SNEGSKA (reference sequence). CDR3 length equals 15 residues. The J segment lost 1 base and the V segment lost 4 bases, leaving 5 bases of the junction unmatched. CDR3 protein: CSATPGTGGNTEAFF. The DNA for the CDR3 is TGCAGTGCTACCCCCGGGACAGGGGGGAACACTGAAGCTTTCTTT.

This clonotype was counted ten times or more. The rearrangement uses TRBV20-1 and TRBJ2-7, with 7 positions matching TRBD2. Germline V gene lookup returns CDR1 DFQATT and CDR2 SNEGSKA (reference sequence). J was trimmed by 0 bases and V by 0 bases; bases with no gene match: 8. The CDR3 loop spans 16 amino acids. The CDR3 DNA reads as TGCAGTGCTAGAGATTGGGAGCGGGGTGGCTCCTACGAGCAGTACTTC. It encodes CSARDWERGGSYEQYF.

This clonotype was observed many times. The chain uses TRBV15 and TRBJ2-7; TRBD2 is a possible D gene (6 bases). There are 14 residues in the CDR3. Trimming pared 2 bases from V and 3 bases from J, leaving 11 bases between. Looked up from germline, CDR1 is LNHNV and CDR2 is YYDKDF (reference sequence). The DNA of the CDR3 is TGTGCCACCAGCAGAAGCCCGGGGGACTACGAGCAGTACTTC. It codes for CATSRSPGDYEQYF.

This clonotype was picked up a small number of times. A read error may explain this, as a much larger clone is one base away. V gene TRBV6-2 or TRBV6-3 combines with J gene TRBJ2-1; D possibly corresponds to TRBD1 (6 bases). CDR1 is MNHEY, CDR2 SVGEGT, per germline. The V end was cut by 7 bases, the J end by 4 bases, with 20 bases between. CDR3 length: 16 amino acids. Here the CDR3 DNA reads TGTGCCAGCATTCAGGAACCAGGGGTCGCTTACAATGAGCAGTTCTTC. Its protein product is CASIQEPGVAYNEQFF.

Points on this clonotype: One base away lies a much larger clone, so this may be a sequencing read error. This chain links TRBV11-2 with TRBJ1-2; D might be TRBD1 (5 bases). The germline V gene has CDR1 SGHAT and CDR2 FQNNGV. The CDR3 covers 14 residues. CDR3 nucleotide sequence: TGTGCCAGCAGACCAAGCCAGGGAGGTTATGGCGACACCTTC. Translated, it gives CASRPSQGGYGDTF.

Comment on this clonotype: Being one base from a much bigger clone, this may be a read error. CDR3: CASKMGRTTDTEYF. In nucleotides, the CDR3 is TGTGCCAGCAAAATGGGACGGACCACAGATACGGAGTATTTT. The chain couples TRBV12-3 or TRBV12-4 to TRBJ2-3; D might be TRBD1 or TRBD2, each matching 5 bases. The CDR3 runs 14 residues.

There are many counts of this clonotype. This sequence joins TRBV6-2 or TRBV6-3 and TRBJ2-3, with D tentatively TRBD1 or TRBD2 (5 bases each). V lost 0 bases and J 5 bases, leaving 21 bases between the germline ends. The CDR3 covers 18 residues. Looked up from germline, CDR1 is MNHEY and CDR2 is SVGEGT. The CDR3 region has the DNA TGTGCCAGCAGTTACTCCCCAGACTTTGGGGGACGTGGAGATACGCAGTATTTT. This sequence encodes CASSYSPDFGGRGDTQYF.

In this sample, this clonotype turned up many times. The V call is TRBV25-1, the J call TRBJ2-5; TRBD1 aligns across 8 bases. The CDR3 length is 15 residues. The V and J ends lost 2 bases and 5 bases, in that order; junction bases with no gene match: 7. CDR1 is MGHDK, CDR2 SYGVNS, per germline. For the CDR3, the DNA is TGTGCCAGCAGTGAAAAAGGACAGGGTAGGGAGACCCAGTACTTC. Its protein is CASSEKGQGRETQYF. Filled out from reference TRBV25-1 and TRBJ2-5, the complete variable domain reads EADIYQTPRYLVIGTGKKITLECSQTMGHDKMYWYQQDPGMELHLIHYSYGVNSTEKGDLSSESTVSRIRTEHFPLTLESARPSHTSQYLCASSEKGQGRETQYFGPGTRLLVL.

This clonotype showed up just a few times. The genes are TRBV11-2 and TRBJ2-7, with D unclear. V lost 1 base and J 4 bases, leaving 14 bases between the germline ends. Germline-derived CDR1 and CDR2 are SGHAT and FQNNGV. CDR3 size: 15 residues. The CDR3 DNA reads TGTGCCAGCAGCTTAGCGGCCGAGTATCTATACGAGCAGTACTTC. Protein: CASSLAAEYLYEQYF. Supplemented by reference TRBV11-2 and TRBJ2-7, the full variable domain reads EAGVAQSPRYKIIEKRQSVAFWCNPISGHATLYWYQQILGQGPKLLIQFQNNGVVDDSQLPKDRFSAERLKGVDSTLKIQPAKLEDSAVYLCASSLAAEYLYEQYFGPGTRLTVT.

This clonotype was observed a handful of times. The gene calls are TRBV30 and TRBJ2-5; D is possibly TRBD2 (5 bases). Trimming left V 1 base short and J 3 bases short, with 15 bases between. This CDR3 has 15 residues. In germline, CDR1 is GTSNPN, CDR2 SVGIG (reference sequence). The DNA for the CDR3 is TGTGCCTGGAGTGCGACCGGGAAAAATAAAGAGACCCAGTACTTC. Protein sequence: CAWSATGKNKETQYF.

A single count supports this clonotype. Its ends do not fully match the called genes, so a read error is possible. The rearrangement uses TRBV7-9 and TRBJ1-2, with no clear D. This CDR3 comprises 11 residues. Per germline, CDR1 SEHNR and CDR2 FQNEAQ (reference sequence). CDR3 DNA: TGTTCCAGTAGCTTAATCGACAGCTACACCTTC. Residues: CSSSLIDSYTF.

This clonotype was picked up a small number of times. A read error may be the cause here, since a much bigger clone is one base away. In nucleotides, the CDR3 is TGTGCCAGCAAGGTGACGGTGGCGGGGGCCAACGTCCGGACTTTC. It codes for CASKVTVAGANVRTF. This chain joins TRBV12-3 or TRBV12-4 and TRBJ2-6, with D perhaps matching TRBD2 (7 bases). This CDR3 is 15 amino acids long.

This clonotype was seen just once. V usage is TRBV5-1 and J usage is TRBJ1-2; D is possibly TRBD1 (5 bases). The CDR3 length is 14 residues. Germline lookup yields CDR1 SGHRS and CDR2 YFSETQ. V was trimmed by 3 bases and J by 2 bases, leaving 11 bases between them. The CDR3 is CASSSGTQNYGYTF. CDR3 DNA sequence: TGCGCCAGCAGCTCCGGGACCCAAAACTATGGCTACACCTTC.

The CDR3 loop reads CATSRAEGPQHF. The CDR3 coding sequence is TGTGCCACCAGCAGAGCGGAGGGGCCCCAGCATTTT. The chain joins TRBV15 to TRBJ1-5, with D unclear. CDR3 length: 12 residues. Trimming pared 1 base from V and 9 bases from J, leaving 7 bases between. CDR1 is LNHNV, CDR2 YYDKDF, per germline (reference sequence).

V usage is TRBV18 and J usage is TRBJ2-3; 7 bases are shared with TRBD1. Germline CDR1 is KGHSH and CDR2 is LQKENI. There are 14 residues in the CDR3. V gave up 1 base and J gave up 5 bases; unmatched junction bases: 3. DNA for the CDR3: TGTGCCAGCTCACCACAGGGGGCTGGAGATACGCAGTATTTT. It is translated as CASSPQGAGDTQYF.

Many counts were recorded for this clonotype. The CDR3 DNA follows: TGTGCCAGCAGAAAAGCGGGGTTGGAGACCCAGTACTTC. Translation gives CASRKAGLETQYF. The chain uses TRBV7-2 and TRBJ2-5; 7 nucleotides align to TRBD2. The CDR3 totals 13 residues. The junction had 6 bases not matched to a gene; V was cut back by 6 bases and J by 5 bases. CDR1 is SGHTA and CDR2 is FQGNSA in the germline V gene.

Note on this clonotype: The junction does not match germline at one end; this may be a read error. The CDR3 protein is CAGSGTGGGNQPQHF. The CDR3 DNA is TGTGCCGGCAGTGGAACAGGGGGCGGCAATCAGCCCCAGCATTTT. The rearrangement uses TRBV28 and TRBJ1-5; TRBD1 matches at 9 bases. Germline lookup yields CDR1 MDHEN and CDR2 SYDVKM. This CDR3 contains 15 residues.

This sequence joins TRBV29-1 and TRBJ2-3; D gene uncertain. CDR3 size: 12 residues. Germline CDR1 and CDR2: SQVTM and ANQGSEA. V dropped 0 bases and J dropped 9 bases, with 10 bases sitting between them. As DNA, the CDR3 is TGCAGCGTTGAAGAATCGGTAGACACGCAGTATTTT. Translating it yields CSVEESVDTQYF.

In its sample, this clonotype was seen many times. The chain employs TRBV10-3 and TRBJ1-5, with D possibly TRBD1 on 6 matching bases. From germline, CDR1 is ENHRY and CDR2 SYGVKD. V lost 11 bases to trimming and J lost 2 bases, with 16 bases between them. CDR3 length: 14 residues. The chain's CDR3 is CASQGGYGNQPQHF. CDR3 sequence (DNA): TGTGCCTCCCAAGGGGGGTATGGCAATCAGCCCCAGCATTTT.

This clonotype was observed many times. The chain carries TRBV12-3 or TRBV12-4 and TRBJ1-2; no clear D gene. The CDR3 spans 12 residues. The V end was cut by 3 bases, the J end by 3 bases, with 5 bases between. CDR3 in amino acids: CASSFQDYGYTF. In DNA, the CDR3 is TGTGCCAGCAGTTTTCAGGACTATGGCTACACCTTC.

This clonotype was seen at least ten times. The V call is TRBV7-2, the J call TRBJ2-7; tentative D call: TRBD1 (5 bases). The CDR3 runs to 14 residues. Trimming took off 3 bases at V and 1 base at J, with 10 bases between the two ends. CDR1 is SGHTA and CDR2 is FQGNSA in the germline V gene. CDR3 in amino acids: CASSFWTHSYEQYF. CDR3 DNA: TGTGCCAGCAGCTTTTGGACACATTCCTACGAGCAGTACTTC.

This clonotype was seen only a few times. V usage is TRBV5-1 and J usage is TRBJ1-2; the match to TRBD1 covers 7 bases. V lost 10 bases and J lost 6; bases outside the gene matches: 12. CDR1 is SGHRS, CDR2 YFSETQ, per germline. This CDR3 contains 13 residues. The CDR3 here is CASAVQGVNGYTF. The CDR3, as DNA: TGCGCCTCCGCCGTCCAGGGGGTTAATGGCTACACCTTC.

A few counts support this clonotype. The chain has TRBV9 and TRBJ2-4; 12 bases are shared with TRBD1. This CDR3 has 16 amino acids. V shed 3 bases, J shed 6 bases, and the junction held 7 bases outside the gene matches. The germline V gene has CDR1 SGDLS and CDR2 YYNGEE. The CDR3 coding sequence is TGTGCCAGCAGCGCCGGGACAGGGGGCCGTGGAAACATTCAGTACTTC. It translates to CASSAGTGGRGNIQYF.

In its sample, this clonotype was seen a few times. V and J are TRBV28 and TRBJ1-2; D gene unclear. Trimming pared 2 bases from V and 0 bases from J, leaving 10 bases between. The CDR3 extends over 15 amino acids. The germline V gene has CDR1 MDHEN and CDR2 SYDVKM. The CDR3 nucleotides read TGTGCCAGCAGTTTACGTGGCGGTTCTAACTATGGCTACACCTTC. It codes for CASSLRGGSNYGYTF.

This clonotype occurred a few times. The rearrangement links TRBV19 to TRBJ2-5; 8 nucleotides line up with TRBD1. The CDR3 sequence is 17 residues long. Germline CDR1 LNHDA, CDR2 SQIVND (reference sequence). The V and J ends lost 4 bases and 4 bases, in that order; junction bases with no gene match: 14. The CDR3 loop is CASSTRTGTIVGETQYF. CDR3 DNA: TGTGCCAGTAGTACAAGGACAGGGACAATCGTCGGAGAGACCCAGTACTTC. The full variable domain, with the rest looked up from reference TRBV19 and TRBJ2-5, is DGGITQSPKYLFRKEGQNVTLSCEQNLNHDAMYWYRQDPGQGLRLIYYSQIVNDFQKGDIAEGYSVSREKKESFPLTVTSAQKNPTAFYLCASSTRTGTIVGETQYFGPGTRLLVL.

Concerning this clonotype: A much larger clone lies one base from this, so it may be a read error. The chain combines TRBV21-1 with TRBJ1-4. TRBV21-1 is tagged as a pseudogene. This CDR3 is 16 amino acids long. The CDR3 loop reads CASGKEYGLTNEKLFF. Here the CDR3 DNA reads TGTGCCAGCGGCAAAGAATATGGCTTAACTAATGAAAAACTGTTTTTT.